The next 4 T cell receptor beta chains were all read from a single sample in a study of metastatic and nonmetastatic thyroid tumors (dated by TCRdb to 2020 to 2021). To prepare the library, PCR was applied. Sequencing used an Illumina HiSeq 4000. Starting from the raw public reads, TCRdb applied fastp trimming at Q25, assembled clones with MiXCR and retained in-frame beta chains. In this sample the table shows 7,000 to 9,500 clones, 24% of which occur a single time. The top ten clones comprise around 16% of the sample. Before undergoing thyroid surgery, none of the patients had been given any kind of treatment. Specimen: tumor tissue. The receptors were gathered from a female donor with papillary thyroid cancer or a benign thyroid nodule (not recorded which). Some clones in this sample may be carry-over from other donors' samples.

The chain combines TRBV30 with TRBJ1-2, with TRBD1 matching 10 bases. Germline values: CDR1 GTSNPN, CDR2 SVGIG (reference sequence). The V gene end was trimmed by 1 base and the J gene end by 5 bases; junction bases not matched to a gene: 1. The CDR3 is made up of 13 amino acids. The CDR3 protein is CAWSGTGGYGYTF. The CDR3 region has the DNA TGTGCCTGGAGTGGGACAGGGGGTTATGGCTACACCTTC.

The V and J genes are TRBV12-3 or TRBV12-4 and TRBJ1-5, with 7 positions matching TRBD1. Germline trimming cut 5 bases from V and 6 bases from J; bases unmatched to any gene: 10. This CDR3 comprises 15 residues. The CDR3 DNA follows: TGTGCCAGCAGTCCGACAGGTCCAGGGGGTCAGCCCCAGCATTTT. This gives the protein CASSPTGPGGQPQHF.

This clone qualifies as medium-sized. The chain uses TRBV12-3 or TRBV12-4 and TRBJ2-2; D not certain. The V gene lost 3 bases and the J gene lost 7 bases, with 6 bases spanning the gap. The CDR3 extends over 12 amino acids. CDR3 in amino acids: CASSLPGGELFF. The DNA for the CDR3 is TGTGCCAGCAGTTTGCCGGGCGGGGAGCTGTTTTTT.

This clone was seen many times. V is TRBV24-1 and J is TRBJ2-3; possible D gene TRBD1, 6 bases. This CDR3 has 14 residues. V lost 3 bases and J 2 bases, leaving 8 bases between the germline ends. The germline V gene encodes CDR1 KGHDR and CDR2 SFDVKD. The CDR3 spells CATSDDRITDTQYF. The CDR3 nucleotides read TGTGCCACCAGTGATGACAGGATCACAGATACGCAGTATTTT.